Below are 3 T cell receptor beta chains sequenced from a single sample in a study of early T cells in non-severe SARS-CoV-2 infection. TCRdb fed the 5' RACE reads into MiXCR, producing one record per CDR3 protein. The data show about 58,000 distinct CDR3 sequences, about 12% seen once. What was sequenced was whole blood. These receptors originate from an adult who was a healthcare worker with PCR-confirmed SARS-CoV-2 infection or an uninfected control (not recorded which).

This clonotype was observed many times. V is TRBV25-1 and J is TRBJ2-7; no reliable D call. Germline V CDR1 and CDR2: MGHDK, SYGVNS. V was shortened by 1 base and J by 8 bases, with 6 bases between the two germline ends. The CDR3 covers 11 residues. CDR3 protein: CASSESIQQYF. CDR3 sequence (DNA): TGTGCCAGCAGTGAATCTATCCAGCAGTACTTC.

The rearrangement joins TRBV4-3 to TRBJ1-1, with D unclear. The ends were cut back, 0 bases at V and 1 base at J, with 6 bases in the middle. This CDR3 is built from 14 residues. Per germline, CDR1 LGHNA and CDR2 YSLEER. The CDR3 bases are TGCGCCAGCAGCCAAGATCGGCGGAACACTGAAGCTTTCTTT. Amino acid sequence: CASSQDRRNTEAFF.

The gene calls are TRBV28 and TRBJ2-5, with TRBD1 as a possible D gene (5 bases). The CDR3 runs to 16 residues. The V gene's germline CDR1 is MDHEN and CDR2 SYDVKM. Trimming shortened V by 2 bases and J by 1 base, and 14 bases separated the two germline ends. The CDR3 sequence: CASSLAVWQGQETQYF. The CDR3 coding sequence is TGTGCCAGCAGTTTAGCCGTTTGGCAGGGCCAAGAGACCCAGTACTTC.